The rows below give T cell receptor beta chains drawn from one sample of a study of identical twins. TCRdb reprocessed the 5' RACE reads with MiXCR, giving one entry per CDR3 protein. This table has 400,000 to 500,000 distinct CDR3 sequences, over 11% appearing once. The same data also contributed to another study, on yellow fever vaccine responses in identical twins.

The sequenced material came from CD4+ T cells sorted from blood. All receptors derive from a woman younger than 35 in good health. CDR3s include the opening cysteine and the closing phenylalanine or tryptophan. D genes are given only for firm matches. Size is omitted from some rows. Given values are once, few, many or a class for expanded clones.

d_gene	v_gene	len	j_gene	abundance	CDR3nt	CDR3aa
-	TRBV4-1	14	TRBJ2-1	many	TGCGCCAGCAGCGGAGGAGGGGCTGCCCAGGTGCAGTTCTTC	CASSGGGAAQVQFF
-	TRBV12-3/TRBV12-4	12	TRBJ2-1	few	TGTGCCAGCAGCCAGAGCGGTCGGGAGCAGTTCTTC	CASSQSGREQFF
-	TRBV4-3	15	TRBJ2-3	many	TGCGCCAGCAGCCAAGAGGGACCTAGCACAGATACGCAGTATTTT	CASSQEGPSTDTQYF
-	TRBV12-3/TRBV12-4	17	TRBJ2-6	few	TGTGCCAGCAGTTTTTTGTTCGGAGTTGACGGGGCCAACGTCCTGACTTTC	CASSFLFGVDGANVLTF
TRBD2	TRBV20-1	15	TRBJ2-3	-	TGCAGTGCTAGAGAGGGTAGCGGGGGAGGGGGTACGCAGTATTTT	CSAREGSGGGGTQYF
-	TRBV24-1	15	TRBJ2-1	few	TGTGCCACCAGTGGTGACAGGGAGGGGGTCAATGAGCAGTTCTTC	CATSGDREGVNEQFF
-	TRBV5-1	15	TRBJ2-5	few	TGCGCCAGCAGCTTAGTAACTAACGGACAAGAGACCCAGTACTTC	CASSLVTNGQETQYF
TRBD1	TRBV5-5	16	TRBJ2-3	few	TGTGCCAGCAGCTCTAAGACAGGGGGGGTGGCAGATACGCAGTATTTT	CASSSKTGGVADTQYF
-	TRBV20-1	11	TRBJ2-1	few	TGCAGTGCCAGAGTTAGGGAGAAGCAGTTCTTC	CSARVREKQFF
TRBD2	TRBV27	15	TRBJ2-5	few	TGTGCCAGCCGGGGGCTAGCGGGGGGTATAGAGACCCAGTACTTC	CASRGLAGGIETQYF
-	TRBV20-1	14	TRBJ2-5	-	TGCAGTGCCAGTCTATTCGGGGGAAAAGAGACCCAGTACTTC	CSASLFGGKETQYF
-	TRBV2	13	TRBJ1-1	-	TGTGCCAGCAGCCCGGGGCTGAGCACTGAAGCTTTCTTT	CASSPGLSTEAFF
-	TRBV11-2	16	TRBJ2-7	many	TGTGCCAGCAGCTTCAAGACTCCGGTCGGACCCTACGAGCAGTACTTC	CASSFKTPVGPYEQYF
-	TRBV29-1	12	TRBJ1-2	many	TGCAGCGTCGGTGACAGCACTTATGGCTACACCTTC	CSVGDSTYGYTF
TRBD1	TRBV19	15	TRBJ2-1	-	TGTGCCAGTACCACAACAGGGGTCCCATACAATGAGCAGTTCTTC	CASTTTGVPYNEQFF
-	TRBV6-2/TRBV6-3	11	TRBJ2-7	-	TGTGCCAGCAAGGAGAGATACGAGCAGTACTTC	CASKERYEQYF
-	TRBV18	14	TRBJ1-6	few	TGTGCCAGCTCACCGATTTATACGGATTCACCCCTCCACTTT	CASSPIYTDSPLHF
-	TRBV7-2	16	TRBJ2-7	few	TGTGCCAGCAGCTTAGCGAGGGGGGTAAGGGCCTACGAGCAGTACTTC	CASSLARGVRAYEQYF
-	TRBV28	15	TRBJ2-7	few	TGTGCCGCCAGACCCGACAGGGGAGGGTCCTACGAGCAGTACTTC	CAARPDRGGSYEQYF
-	TRBV5-1	16	TRBJ2-2	-	TGCGCCAGCAGTTCGGGACCGCAGGGGTACACCGGGGAGCTGTTTTTT	CASSSGPQGYTGELFF
TRBD1	TRBV11-2	15	TRBJ2-1	-	TGTGCCAGCAGCCCCGGGACAGGGGGCGCGGGGGAGCAGTTCTTC	CASSPGTGGAGEQFF
-	TRBV18	14	TRBJ1-5	-	TGTGCCAGCTCTCGTCAGGGGAAGGATCAGCCCCAGCATTTT	CASSRQGKDQPQHF
-	TRBV18	13	TRBJ1-1	-	TGTGCCAGCTCACGGACTTCGAACACTGAAGCTTTCTTT	CASSRTSNTEAFF
-	TRBV12-3/TRBV12-4	11	TRBJ1-1	many	TGTGCCAGCGGAGTGAACACTGAAGCTTTCTTT	CASGVNTEAFF
-	TRBV29-1	17	TRBJ2-7	few	TGCAGCGTTGATGGGGGGGTCAGGGGGTTGTACTACTACGAGCAGTACTTC	CSVDGGVRGLYYYEQYF
-	TRBV10-2	14	TRBJ1-4	few	TGCGCCAGCAGTGATTCAGGGGCAGGTGAAAAACTGTTTTTT	CASSDSGAGEKLFF
-	TRBV6-5	15	TRBJ1-1	few	TGTGCCAGCAGTTACCCACAACAGGGCCACACTGAAGCTTTCTTT	CASSYPQQGHTEAFF
TRBD2	TRBV3-1	19	TRBJ2-7	-	TGTGCCAGCAGCCCCCCGGGGGGACTAGCGGGGGCAAGCTCCTACGAGCAGTACTTC	CASSPPGGLAGASSYEQYF